The following is a TCR beta chain sequence with its context. The count of this clone is one. What antigen it recognizes has not been identified. Per-nucleotide qualities are absent, and no much larger clonotype sits a single base away. Measured from the cysteine to the phenylalanine, the CDR3 is 15 residues long. CDR3 DNA is the only sequence kept; it has 45 bases, read in frame from the first base. The germline V gene (reference sequence) yields MNHNY for CDR1 and SVGAGI for CDR2. V is trimmed back by 6 bases and J by 4 bases, and the junction contains 9 bases that no gene match accounts for. Donors were healthy HIV-negative adults with no recently reported acute infections or vaccinations. Only Caucasian adults living in Nashville, Tennessee, USA were represented among the donors. Magnetic negative selection was used to enrich CD4+ T cells, after which naive cells were positively selected on CD45RA and the negative fraction became the memory subset. Blood was obtained by leukapheresis, after which PBMCs were separated by Ficoll-Histopaque density gradient centrifugation and cryopreserved in liquid nitrogen vapor phase. Analytical flow cytometry was used to check the purity and quantity of each magnetically sorted T cell population. Each sorted fraction had its genomic DNA isolated and then quantified by UV absorbance on a Nanodrop 2000c.

The sample belongs to a study of shared clonotypes between healthy human individuals (dated by TCRdb to 2019 to 2021). Background for the entire study: A couple of women and a few men aged 18 to 49 years were included in the cohort. To increase sequencing depth and limit assay-specific biases, different laboratories used diverse techniques to prepare libraries and sequence TCR repertoires. For each donor, three plates each were used for CD4 naive and CD4 memory, two plates were used for CD8 naive, and one plate was used for CD8 memory. To estimate repertoire size and how much clonotypes are shared between individuals, the study performed deep sequencing of blood TCR repertoires from a handful of healthy adults. Per donor, leukapheresis produced somewhere between about 0.8 and 9 billion PBMCs. Study-wide findings and limitations: Rarefaction of sorted-subset datasets indicated incomplete sequencing despite the large sequencing depth. Sampling was restricted to blood, and TCR repertoires in tissue are likely to differ from TCR repertoires in blood. Larger estimated clonotype richness was generally found for naive subsets than for memory subsets. Pairwise subsampling indicated that sequencing depth was expected to affect the degree of clonotype sharing among donors. Higher generation probabilities were observed for clonotypes shared by all four sorted-subset donors than for non-shared clonotypes. When a few donors were compared, the shared fraction of clonotypes was 5% to 6.5% for naive CD4, about 4% for naive CD8, 2% to 2.5% for memory CD4, and roughly 0.4% for memory CD8. Because the study included a small number of donors, the genetic and exposure-history diversity represented was limited.

TCR CDR3 regions were amplified from genomic DNA by multiplex PCR using the deep immunoSEQ assay. Extracted genomic DNA from each cell subset was distributed evenly across all wells of several immunoSEQ 96-well plates, and each plate was treated as a replicate. For sorted subsets, about 0.2 ug genomic DNA, equal to tens of thousands of T cell genomes, was loaded into each replicate PCR. Purified libraries were quantified with a Qubit 3.0 fluorometer, sized on a Bioanalyzer 2100, and re-quantified with the KAPA Library Quantification kit. A separate single-read 150-cycle Illumina NextSeq 550 flow cell was used to sequence each immunoSEQ 96-well plate. Per the source publication's procedure: Because the immunoSEQ output held only junctional sequences and lacked quality scores, the filtering could not match the filtering applied to full-length reads. Sequences were annotated with PyIR, a Python wrapper for IgBLAST v1.9, and V/J genes and CDR3 were assigned using IMGT germline references. Reads with weak V/J assignments (E-value above 1e-6), missing CDR3, stop codons, out-of-frame junctions, or ambiguous translated residues were removed. A V3J clonotype was defined by an identical inferred V gene, J gene, and CDR3 amino acid sequence. Percentage overlap between repertoires was computed as shared unique clonotypes divided by the size of the smaller repertoire. Repertoire richness was assessed with RTK rarefaction, the Chao1 estimator, and Recon v2.1 estimates of unobserved clonotypes. OLGA was used to compute generation probabilities for all TCRbeta clonotypes that the gDNA method yielded from several donors. TCRdb retrieved this table from immuneACCESS and kept in-frame rearrangements only. Not all clones are present; in checked studies, unresolved V genes account for under half, and no reason is known for the remainder. That table supplies the V and J calls and clone size; D and trimming were determined from the DNA. This sample has a few million clones in its table, and approximately 96% of those were observed once. The ten largest account for around 0.13% of the sample.

The chain employs TRBV6-6 and TRBJ2-1, and 7 bases in between align with TRBD1. The origin of this receptor is a man aged 18-30 years in good health. Sequencing was done on a sample of naive CD4+ T cells sorted from blood. The cell subset or site label here, explained by the study, means: CD45RA+ positively selected. The CDR3: CASRQTRQGYNEQFF. In nucleotides, the sequence is TGTGCCAGCAGGCAAACGCGACAGGGATACAATGAGCAGTTCTTC.